A selection of T cell receptor beta chains follows, all from one sample in a study of shared clonotypes between healthy human individuals. Using immunoSEQ multiplex PCR, the repertoire was profiled, and TCRdb retains in-frame clones only, with some absent. The sample holds fewer than 3 million clones, around 90% seen once. The source material was naive CD4+ T cells from PBMCs. The source of these receptors is a man between 18 and 35 years old in good health. Some clones in this sample may be carry-over from other donors' samples. CDR3s include the opening cysteine and the closing phenylalanine or tryptophan. The D gene is left open where the match is weak. Clone size is stated in some rows and not others, as once, few, many or a class when expanded.

>-|-|TRBJ2-5|TRBV15
CATSRSQPQETQYF
TGTGCCACCAGCAGAAGTCAGCCCCAAGAGACCCAGTACTTC
>-|-|TRBJ1-1|TRBV7-3
CASSLIGGGPNTEAFF
TGTGCCAGCAGCTTAATAGGGGGTGGACCTAACACTGAAGCTTTCTTT
>-|few|TRBJ2-1|TRBV6-5
CASSYDSYNEQFF
TGTGCCAGCAGTTACGACTCCTACAATGAGCAGTTCTTC
>-|-|TRBJ1-2|TRBV5-3
CARSYDQVSGGYTF
TGTGCCAGAAGCTACGACCAGGTGAGTGGCGGCTACACCTTC
>-|-|TRBJ2-3|TRBV11-2
CASSLSRSTDTQYF
TGTGCCAGCAGCTTATCTCGGAGCACAGATACGCAGTATTTT
>-|-|TRBJ2-7|TRBV28
CASSPSGTGTYEQYF
TGTGCCAGCAGTCCATCCGGGACTGGGACCTACGAGCAGTACTTC
>TRBD2|-|TRBJ2-2|TRBV5-6
CASSSYSGGVTGELFF
TGTGCCAGCAGCTCCTACAGCGGGGGTGTCACCGGGGAGCTGTTTTTT
>-|-|TRBJ1-1|TRBV28
CASSTGTRTTEAFF
TGTGCCAGCAGCACCGGGACACGGACTACTGAAGCTTTCTTT
>TRBD1|-|TRBJ1-2|TRBV7-9
CASSLADRDYGYTF
TGTGCCAGCAGCTTAGCGGACAGGGACTATGGCTACACCTTC
>-|few|TRBJ1-1|TRBV9
CASSVAGQFVGTEAFF
TGTGCCAGCAGCGTAGCAGGACAGTTCGTGGGCACTGAAGCTTTCTTT
>-|-|TRBJ1-3|TRBV5-1
CASSLAVAGWQSGNTIYF
TGCGCCAGCAGCTTGGCCGTGGCAGGGTGGCAGTCTGGAAACACCATATATTTT
>-|-|TRBJ1-1|TRBV4-2
CASSKTGTTANTEAFF
TGTGCCAGCAGCAAAACCGGGACTACCGCGAACACTGAAGCTTTCTTT
>-|-|TRBJ1-1|TRBV2
CASSQQERNTEAFF
TGTGCCAGCAGTCAACAAGAAAGGAACACTGAAGCTTTCTTT
>-|-|TRBJ1-2|TRBV21-1
CASSKDRGGSNGYTF
TGTGCCAGCAGCAAAGACCGGGGCGGATCCAATGGCTACACCTTC
>-|-|TRBJ1-3|TRBV4-1
CASSQSPVVASGNTIYF
TGCGCCAGCAGCCAGTCCCCGGTTGTAGCCTCTGGAAACACCATATATTTT
>TRBD2|-|TRBJ2-2|TRBV15
CATSRAAGGYTGELFF
TGTGCCACCAGCAGAGCGGCGGGAGGTTATACCGGGGAGCTGTTTTTT
>-|-|TRBJ2-7|TRBV7-9
CASSWGQAYEQYF
TGTGCCAGCAGCTGGGGACAAGCCTACGAGCAGTACTTC
>TRBD1|-|TRBJ1-1|TRBV7-9
CASSSPRTGNTEAFF
TGTGCCAGCAGCTCCCCGAGGACAGGCAACACTGAAGCTTTCTTT
>-|-|TRBJ1-1|TRBV15
CATSRDSGGGTEAFF
TGTGCCACCAGCAGAGATAGCGGGGGAGGCACTGAAGCTTTCTTT
>-|few|TRBJ2-3|TRBV5-1
CASSFGTDTQYF
TGCGCCAGCAGCTTCGGCACAGATACGCAGTATTTT
>TRBD2|-|TRBJ2-7|TRBV18
CASSPPGTSGPNSYEQYF
TGTGCCAGCTCACCTCCCGGGACTAGCGGGCCGAATTCCTACGAGCAGTACTTC
>-|-|TRBJ2-7|TRBV5-4
CASSRTETDEQYF
TGTGCCAGCAGCAGGACAGAGACCGACGAGCAGTACTTC
>-|-|TRBJ1-2|TRBV11-2
CASSLASGVGYTF
TGTGCCAGCAGCTTAGCGTCGGGGGTCGGCTACACCTTC
>-|-|TRBJ2-5|TRBV29-1
CSVEDRLFWYQETQYF
TGCAGCGTTGAGGACCGACTTTTCTGGTACCAAGAGACCCAGTACTTC
>-|-|TRBJ2-5|TRBV6-1
CASSERLGLPEQYF
TGTGCCAGCAGTGAGAGATTAGGCCTCCCGGAGCAGTACTTC
>-|-|TRBJ1-1|TRBV5-1
CASSIGAANTEAFF
TGCGCCAGCAGCATCGGGGCGGCAAACACTGAAGCTTTCTTT
>-|-|TRBJ1-1|TRBV28
CASSLGRRLNTEAFF
TGTGCCAGCAGTTTGGGTCGGAGACTCAACACTGAAGCTTTCTTT
>TRBD2|few|TRBJ2-2|TRBV12-5
CASGPSGANTGELFF
TGTGCTAGTGGCCCGAGCGGGGCGAACACCGGGGAGCTGTTTTTT
>TRBD2|-|TRBJ2-7|TRBV28
CASSFTRGGSHEQYF
TGTGCCAGCAGTTTTACGCGCGGGGGGTCCCACGAGCAGTACTTC
>-|-|TRBJ2-7|TRBV2
CASSESLGASYEQYF
TGTGCCAGCAGTGAAAGCCTAGGGGCTTCCTACGAGCAGTACTTC
>-|-|TRBJ2-1|TRBV27
CASSLFGPALGEQFF
TGTGCCAGCAGTTTATTCGGACCCGCCCTGGGTGAGCAGTTCTTC
>-|few|TRBJ1-1|TRBV20-1
CSAATDTEAFF
TGCAGTGCCGCTACAGACACTGAAGCTTTCTTT
>-|-|TRBJ2-7|TRBV7-3
CASSRTRDYEQYF
TGTGCCAGCAGCCGAACCAGAGACTACGAGCAGTACTTC
>TRBD1|-|TRBJ2-2|TRBV5-8
CASSFARGTYPELFF
TGTGCCAGCAGCTTTGCCAGGGGGACCTACCCCGAGCTGTTTTTT
>-|-|TRBJ2-3|TRBV7-2
CASSLAGTSTDTQYF
TGTGCCAGCAGCTTAGCCGGAACTAGCACAGATACGCAGTATTTT